These T cell receptor beta chains were read from a single sample in a study of cytomegalovirus exposure and HLA in healthy donors. The data were produced by immunoSEQ multiplex PCR, yet TCRdb's version contains in-frame clones alone and is incomplete. The data show more than 95,000 clones, about 75% seen once. Sequences were obtained from PBMCs. Source of these receptors: a man between 60 and 75 years old in good health and CMV-seropositive. CDR3s include the opening cysteine and the closing phenylalanine or tryptophan. D genes are given only for firm matches. The listing skips clone size in some rows; elsewhere it reads once, few, many or a size class.

CDR3 DNA | CDR3 protein | J gene | V gene | clone size | D gene
TGTGCCAGCAGTCGACGACAGGTGGGGCAGCCCCAGCATTTT | CASSRRQVGQPQHF | TRBJ1-5 | TRBV6-5 | . | .
TGCGCCAGCAGCTTGGGGACAGATCTTTCCTACGAGCAGTACTTC | CASSLGTDLSYEQYF | TRBJ2-7 | TRBV5-1 | . | .
TGCAGCGTTGTGGGGCGGGGGGGCGTATACGAGCAGTACTTC | CSVVGRGGVYEQYF | TRBJ2-7 | TRBV29-1 | . | TRBD2
TGTGCCAGCAGACCCCAGGGGGCTCGCACTGAAGCTTTCTTT | CASRPQGARTEAFF | TRBJ1-1 | TRBV6-5 | . | TRBD1
TGTGCCAGCAGCATTGTCGGTGAAGCTTTCTTT | CASSIVGEAFF | TRBJ1-1 | TRBV2 | . | .
TGTGCCAGCAGTCCGCCAGGCACAGATACGCAGTATTTT | CASSPPGTDTQYF | TRBJ2-3 | TRBV28 | . | .
TGTGCCATCAGGAAAGGGGACTACCAGCCCCAGCATTTT | CAIRKGDYQPQHF | TRBJ1-5 | TRBV10-3 | . | .
TGTGCCAGCAGAGACAGGAGGAAGGGAAACACCATATATTTT | CASRDRRKGNTIYF | TRBJ1-3 | TRBV5-6 | few | .
TGTGCCAGTAGCACAGGGGGTATGAGGACAGATACGCAGTATTTT | CASSTGGMRTDTQYF | TRBJ2-3 | TRBV19 | . | TRBD1
TGTGCCAGCAGCTTAGAGGGGGCGCGTGGCTACACCTTC | CASSLEGARGYTF | TRBJ1-2 | TRBV7-9 | . | TRBD1
TGTGCCAGCAGCTTCTCCCCCGGGGTCACTTTTGGGGAGCTGTTTTTT | CASSFSPGVTFGELFF | TRBJ2-2 | TRBV7-2 | . | .
TGTGCCAGCAGTCCCGTCGGGGGTGGCTATGGCTACACCTTC | CASSPVGGGYGYTF | TRBJ1-2 | TRBV7-6 | . | .
TGCGCCAGCCGGGGGGACAGGCTTAGCACCGGGGAGCTGTTTTTT | CASRGDRLSTGELFF | TRBJ2-2 | TRBV5-1 | . | .
TGTGCCAGCCGAGCCCCCAGCTCATTGGAGGAAAAACTGTTTTTT | CASRAPSSLEEKLFF | TRBJ1-4 | TRBV18 | . | .
TGTGCCAGCAGCCTCGGACAGGGACCAACTAATGAAAAACTGTTTTTT | CASSLGQGPTNEKLFF | TRBJ1-4 | TRBV28 | . | TRBD1